This TCR beta chain was captured by sequencing in a study of cytomegalovirus exposure and HLA in healthy donors. Germline V gene lookup returns CDR1 LNHDA and CDR2 SQIVND (reference sequence). The CDR3 is 18 amino acids. Trimming removed 2 bases from V and 2 bases from J; junction bases left unmatched: 14. The PCR made use of 60 Vbeta and 13 Jbeta primers. TCRdb's table, derived via immunoSEQ multiplex PCR, lists solely in-frame clones and lacks some. Of approximately 160,000 clones listed, 65% to 85% are singletons. This sequence joins TRBV19 and TRBJ1-2, with TRBD1 identical over 7 bases. The sequence came from a woman in her fifties or sixties in good health and CMV-seropositive. Sequencing used PBMCs. CDR3 in DNA: TGTGCCAGTAGTATATCTTCCGACGGGGCAGGGGGAAACTATGGCTACACCTTC. Translated: CASSISSDGAGGNYGYTF.